One T cell receptor beta chain is described in this entry. Its antigen is not identified. One end of the junction does not line up with germline, which may come from a read error. The data were taken from a study of graft-versus-host responses after intestinal transplantation. The length of the CDR3 is 15 residues. Germline CDR1 reads LGHNA; CDR2 reads YSLEER. Measured with immunoSEQ multiplex PCR; TCRdb has only the in-frame clones, and not every one. This sample has about 35,000 clones, with over 90% found just once. This clonotype was obtained from a human donor who was the organ donor for an intestinal transplant. This specimen was unstimulated CD8+ T cells sorted from spleen or lymph node cells, taken before transplant. The J gene is TRBJ1-2, the V gene TRBV4-3; no firm D call. The chain's CDR3 is CASSQVLQDNYDYTF. CDR3 sequence (DNA): TGCGCCAGCAGCCAAGTCCTGCAGGATAACTATGACTACACCTTC.